Listed below are T cell receptor beta chains from one sample, sequenced in a study of cytomegalovirus exposure and HLA in healthy donors. TCRdb's copy holds only in-frame clones and misses some; the assay was immunoSEQ multiplex PCR. The profile covers roughly 63,000 clones, with 65% to 75% appearing a single time and roughly 25% taken by the ten largest. Sequencing was performed on PBMCs. These receptors all come from a man aged 50-60 years in good health and CMV-seropositive. The CDR3 runs from the conserved cysteine through the conserved F or W. D genes are given only for firm matches. For some rows the clone size is stated as once, few or many, or as a class when expanded; others skip it.

cdr3_aa	cdr3_nt	j_call	v_call	d_call	clone_size
CASSLGLAGGQETQYF	TGCGCCAGCAGCTTGGGACTAGCGGGGGGGCAAGAGACCCAGTACTTC	TRBJ2-5	TRBV5-1	TRBD2	.
CASTSNRDRLNEKLFF	TGTGCCAGCACCTCGAACCGGGACAGGTTAAATGAAAAACTGTTTTTT	TRBJ1-4	TRBV9	TRBD1	.
CASSLPPSGRGEQFF	TGTGCCAGCAGTTTACCCCCTAGCGGGAGAGGTGAGCAGTTCTTC	TRBJ2-1	TRBV27	TRBD2	few
CASHRRGPSTDTQYF	TGCGCCAGCCACCGGAGGGGGCCGAGCACAGATACGCAGTATTTT	TRBJ2-3	TRBV5-1	.	.
CASSPRTSGGYEQYF	TGTGCCAGCAGCCCGCGGACTAGCGGGGGCTACGAGCAGTACTTC	TRBJ2-7	TRBV7-8	TRBD2	.
CASSLSGGLSYEQYF	TGTGCCAGCAGCTTGTCAGGGGGACTTTCCTACGAGCAGTACTTC	TRBJ2-7	TRBV7-8	.	once
CSVEVRGAVRNTEAFF	TGCAGCGTTGAAGTACGGGGGGCGGTCAGGAACACTGAAGCTTTCTTT	TRBJ1-1	TRBV29-1	.	few
CASSIPRGGVETQYF	TGTGCCAGCAGCATCCCCCGAGGGGGGGTGGAGACCCAGTACTTC	TRBJ2-5	TRBV7-2	.	.
CASSFTGQETQYF	TGTGCCAGCAGTTTCACGGGGCAAGAGACCCAGTACTTC	TRBJ2-5	TRBV28	.	.
CASSLTGVGTGELFF	TGTGCCAGCAGCTTGACGGGGGTAGGGACCGGGGAGCTGTTTTTT	TRBJ2-2	TRBV11-2	.	.
CASSFGGTNTEAFF	TGCGCCAGCAGCTTCGGCGGTACGAACACTGAAGCTTTCTTT	TRBJ1-1	TRBV5-1	.	few
CASSSRDSYGYTF	TGCGCCAGCAGCTCCCGGGACTCCTATGGCTACACCTTC	TRBJ1-2	TRBV5-1	.	.
CASSSTDRGGNQPQHF	TGTGCCAGCAGTTCCACGGACAGGGGAGGCAATCAGCCCCAGCATTTT	TRBJ1-5	TRBV28	TRBD1	.
CASSLAGSERELFF	TGCGCCAGCAGCTTGGCAGGGTCGGAGAGAGAGCTGTTTTTT	TRBJ2-2	TRBV5-1	.	.
CASSSGIDSQPQHF	TGTGCCAGCAGCTCCGGAATCGACAGTCAGCCCCAGCATTTT	TRBJ1-5	TRBV7-8	.	.
CASSLSSGTGRVF	TGTGCCAGCAGTTTATCGTCAGGGACAGGACGAGTCTTC	TRBJ2-4	TRBV27	TRBD1	.
CATIPVGGTEAFF	TGTGCCACCATACCGGTCGGAGGGACTGAAGCTTTCTTT	TRBJ1-1	TRBV19	.	.
CASSDLRGASNQPQHF	TGTGCCAGCAGTGATCTCAGGGGCGCGAGCAATCAGCCCCAGCATTTT	TRBJ1-5	TRBV6-4	.	few
CASSPPVTRSTDTQYF	TGTGCCAGCTCACCACCGGTTACACGAAGCACAGATACGCAGTATTTT	TRBJ2-3	TRBV18	.	.
CAWSPGARNQETQYF	TGTGCCTGGAGTCCAGGGGCCCGGAACCAAGAGACCCAGTACTTC	TRBJ2-5	TRBV30	.	.
CASSPRGDGGNQPQHF	TGTGCCAGCAGCCCCCGGGGGGATGGCGGCAATCAGCCCCAGCATTTT	TRBJ1-5	TRBV9	.	.
CASSLETSFEQYF	TGTGCCAGCAGCTTGGAGACTAGCTTCGAGCAGTACTTC	TRBJ2-7	TRBV5-4	TRBD2	few
CASSLTGQGDGYTF	TGTGCCAGCTCACTCACCGGACAGGGGGATGGCTACACCTTC	TRBJ1-2	TRBV18	TRBD1	.
CASSINRDSPLHF	TGTGCCAGCAGCATAAACAGGGATTCACCCCTCCACTTT	TRBJ1-6	TRBV11-2	.	once
CASSIGYPAGGSYQETQYF	TGTGCCAGTAGTATAGGGTATCCAGCGGGGGGCTCCTACCAAGAGACCCAGTACTTC	TRBJ2-5	TRBV19	TRBD2	.
CASSPQGYEQYF	TGTGCCAGCAGTCCACAGGGTTACGAGCAGTACTTC	TRBJ2-7	TRBV6-6	.	few
CASSELASGSRGNEQFF	TGTGCCAGCAGTGAGCTGGCTAGCGGGAGTAGGGGCAATGAGCAGTTCTTC	TRBJ2-1	TRBV25-1	TRBD2	.
CAWGAGGEAFF	TGTGCCTGGGGAGCAGGGGGAGAGGCTTTCTTT	TRBJ1-1	TRBV30	TRBD1	.
CASSPAGGGGNTIYF	TGTGCCAGCAGCCCCGCGGGGGGCGGAGGAAACACCATATATTTT	TRBJ1-3	TRBV28	.	few
CASSIDRGQYEQYF	TGTGCCAGCAGTATCGACAGGGGGCAATACGAGCAGTACTTC	TRBJ2-7	TRBV6-6	TRBD1	once
CATSRDGDRAQPQHF	TGTGCCACCAGCAGAGATGGGGACAGGGCCCAGCCCCAGCATTTT	TRBJ1-5	TRBV15	TRBD1	.
CASTHIVTGELFF	TGTGCCAGCACCCACATTGTCACCGGGGAGCTGTTTTTT	TRBJ2-2	TRBV6-1	.	.
CASSQGTQGDSPLHF	TGCGCCAGCAGCCAAGGGACTCAGGGGGATTCACCCCTCCACTTT	TRBJ1-6	TRBV4-3	TRBD1	.
CSGGGQGSNYGYTF	TGCAGCGGGGGGGGACAGGGGTCTAACTATGGCTACACCTTC	TRBJ1-2	TRBV29-1	TRBD1	few
CASSLRPSGEGELFF	TGTGCCAGCAGCTTACGGCCTAGCGGGGAGGGGGAGCTGTTTTTT	TRBJ2-2	TRBV7-2	TRBD2	once
CSSSFVVYEQYF	TGTTCCAGCAGCTTCGTAGTTTACGAGCAGTACTTC	TRBJ2-7	TRBV7-9	.	.
CASSLNRVADTQYF	TGCGCCAGCAGCTTGAACAGGGTAGCAGATACGCAGTATTTT	TRBJ2-3	TRBV5-1	.	few
CALFQGRDTEAFF	TGTGCCTTATTTCAGGGGAGGGACACTGAAGCTTTCTTT	TRBJ1-1	TRBV30	.	.
CASSPGQAPDEQFF	TGTGCCAGCAGCCCGGGACAGGCCCCTGATGAGCAGTTCTTC	TRBJ2-1	TRBV7-8	TRBD1	.
CASSLHPGGSGNTIYF	TGTGCCAGCAGCTTACATCCCGGGGGCTCTGGAAACACCATATATTTT	TRBJ1-3	TRBV7-2	.	.
CAWRGQARTPFEAFF	TGTGCCTGGAGGGGACAGGCCCGAACCCCCTTTGAAGCTTTCTTT	TRBJ1-1	TRBV30	TRBD1	.
CASSPFGRPAEQYF	TGTGCCAGCTCACCATTCGGCAGGCCTGCCGAGCAGTACTTC	TRBJ2-7	TRBV18	.	once
CASSTTGTNTEAFF	TGTGCCAGCAGTACAACAGGGACGAACACTGAAGCTTTCTTT	TRBJ1-1	TRBV2	.	.
CASSQDPVNRLHF	TGCGCCAGCAGCCAAGACCCCGTTAATCGCCTCCACTTT	TRBJ1-6	TRBV4-1	.	.
CASSPSSDRINQPQHF	TGTGCCAGCTCACCATCCTCCGACAGGATCAATCAGCCCCAGCATTTT	TRBJ1-5	TRBV18	.	.
CASSGLGQGVYTEAFF	TGTGCCAGCAGTGGTCTCGGCCAGGGGGTTTATACTGAAGCTTTCTTT	TRBJ1-1	TRBV25-1	TRBD1	.
CASSPSEETQYF	TGTGCCAGCAGCCCGAGTGAGGAGACCCAGTACTTC	TRBJ2-5	TRBV9	.	.
CASSLEASRTKNYEQYF	TGCGCCAGCAGCTTGGAGGCCTCAAGGACAAAGAACTACGAGCAGTACTTC	TRBJ2-7	TRBV5-1	.	.
CASSLEVGGSHEQYF	TGCGCCAGCAGCTTGGAGGTGGGGGGGTCCCACGAGCAGTACTTC	TRBJ2-7	TRBV5-1	TRBD2	.
CASSPGLAGGGSYNEQFF	TGTGCCAGCAGCCCGGGACTAGCGGGAGGAGGCTCCTACAATGAGCAGTTCTTC	TRBJ2-1	TRBV9	TRBD2	.
CATSSWGLGNEQFF	TGTGCCACCAGCAGTTGGGGCCTCGGTAATGAGCAGTTCTTC	TRBJ2-1	TRBV15	.	.
CASSVFEGGRDEQYF	TGTGCCAGCAGCGTATTCGAGGGGGGGCGTGACGAGCAGTACTTC	TRBJ2-7	TRBV9	.	.
CASSDRTGANTGELFF	TGCGCCAGCAGTGACCGGACAGGGGCCAACACCGGGGAGCTGTTTTTT	TRBJ2-2	TRBV10-1	TRBD1	.
CASSFGQGSGYTF	TGCGCCAGCAGCTTCGGACAGGGGTCCGGCTACACCTTC	TRBJ1-2	TRBV5-1	TRBD1	few
CASSKGQMNTEAFF	TGTGCCAGCAGCAAGGGACAGATGAACACTGAAGCTTTCTTT	TRBJ1-1	TRBV5-5	TRBD1	.
CASSESGYNEQFF	TGTGCCAGCAGTGAATCGGGATACAATGAGCAGTTCTTC	TRBJ2-1	TRBV25-1	.	.